These T cell receptor beta chains were read from a single sample in a study of blood T cell repertoires in COVID-19. Sequencing used immunoSEQ multiplex PCR; TCRdb keeps in-frame clones, though not all of them. Seen here are about 120,000 clones, more than 65% observed once, and the top ten hold around 3.5%. Sequenced input: peripheral blood. The receptors derive from a woman aged 80 or over with acute or convalescent COVID-19. Each CDR3 is given with its conserved first and last residue. The D gene is left open where the match is weak. Rows may omit the clone size; those that give it use once, few, many or a size class.

clone_size j_call v_call d_call cdr3_nt cdr3_aa
NA TRBJ2-2 TRBV27 NA TGTGCCAGCAGTCCGCAGGGTCCCGGGGAGCTGTTTTTT CASSPQGPGELFF
few TRBJ2-5 TRBV2 NA TGTGCCAGCACTAACCGGGAGACCCAGTACTTC CASTNRETQYF
NA TRBJ2-1 TRBV28 TRBD2 TGTGCCAGCCCACCGAGCGGGAGCGTAAACAATGAGCAGTTCTTC CASPPSGSVNNEQFF
few TRBJ1-3 TRBV7-7 TRBD1 TGTGCCAGCAGCTTATACCCCCAAGGGACAGGACAGATCTCTGGAAACACCATATATTTT CASSLYPQGTGQISGNTIYF
NA TRBJ2-4 TRBV28 NA TGTGCCAGCAGAAATGGGACTTTTCTAGCCAAAAACATTCAGTACTTC CASRNGTFLAKNIQYF
NA TRBJ1-4 TRBV7-9 NA TGTGCCAGCAGCTTAGCAGGGAGAGGCGAAAAACTGTTTTTT CASSLAGRGEKLFF
NA TRBJ2-4 TRBV30 TRBD2 TGTGCCTGGAGTTTCTTAGCGGGGGGGCCGGGGAAAAACATTCAGTACTTC CAWSFLAGGPGKNIQYF
few TRBJ2-6 TRBV4-2 TRBD2 TGTGCCAGCAGCCAAGTAGCTGCGGGAGGCTCTGGGGCCAACGTCCTGACTTTC CASSQVAAGGSGANVLTF
NA TRBJ1-2 TRBV6-5 NA TGTGCCAGCAGCCGACAGGCCTATTCTAACTATGGCTACACCTTC CASSRQAYSNYGYTF
NA TRBJ2-2 TRBV19 NA TGTGCCAGTAGTATCGGGCAGGGGAGCTCCGGGGAGCTGTTTTTT CASSIGQGSSGELFF
NA TRBJ2-3 TRBV6-5 NA TGTGCCAGCAGTTACGGGAGACCCCCCGCGGCAGATACGCAGTATTTT CASSYGRPPAADTQYF
NA TRBJ2-3 TRBV29-1 TRBD1 TGCAGCGTTGTTGGGACAGGAGTAACAGATACGCAGTATTTT CSVVGTGVTDTQYF
NA TRBJ2-5 TRBV2 NA TGTGCCAGCAGTGAAGCGATGGGGGGAGAGACCCAGTACTTC CASSEAMGGETQYF
NA TRBJ1-1 TRBV4-2 NA TGTGCCAGCAGCCAAGAGGCTTCGAAAGAAGCTTTCTTT CASSQEASKEAFF
few TRBJ1-2 TRBV6-6 NA TGTGCCAGCAGTTACGGAGGCAGTTCTAACTATGGCTACACCTTC CASSYGGSSNYGYTF
NA TRBJ1-2 TRBV11-1 TRBD1 TGTGCCAGCAGACAAGGACAGGGCCTTAACTATGGCTACACCTTC CASRQGQGLNYGYTF
many TRBJ2-1 TRBV7-2 NA TGTGCCAGCAGCTTAGGGCTCTCACATGCCGCCAATGAGCAGTTCTTC CASSLGLSHAANEQFF
once TRBJ1-1 TRBV5-4 NA TGTGCCAGCAGCTGGGCGACAGGGAACACTGAAGCTTTCTTT CASSWATGNTEAFF
few TRBJ2-5 TRBV7-9 NA TGTGCCAGCAGCTTAGAGTTTGGCAGCCAAGAGACCCAGTACTTC CASSLEFGSQETQYF
once TRBJ1-1 TRBV21-1 NA TGTGCCAGCAGCAAAAAGAGGGGGAGGAACACTGAAGCTTTCTTT CASSKKRGRNTEAFF
NA TRBJ2-3 TRBV2 NA TGTGCCAGCACCCTATGGAGCGGCACAGATACGCAGTATTTT CASTLWSGTDTQYF
NA TRBJ2-7 TRBV19 NA TGTGCCAGTAGTATAGGCGGCTACTACGAGCAGTACTTC CASSIGGYYEQYF
NA TRBJ2-7 TRBV30 NA TGTGCCTGGAGTATCTGGGGGGCCTACGAGCAGTACTTC CAWSIWGAYEQYF
NA TRBJ2-3 TRBV30 NA TGTGCCTGGAGTGGGGGGGTTAACACAGATACGCAGTATTTT CAWSGGVNTDTQYF
NA TRBJ1-1 TRBV2 TRBD1 TGTGCCAGCAGTGGGGGACCGGGACAGTGGAACACTGAAGCTTTCTTT CASSGGPGQWNTEAFF
few TRBJ2-7 TRBV27 NA TGTGCCAGCAAAGCGAGGGCGCGAGCACAAGAGCAGTACTTC CASKARARAQEQYF
few TRBJ1-2 TRBV30 TRBD1 TGTGCCTGGAGTGTAGGGGGCTCGGCCCAATATGGCTACACCTTC CAWSVGGSAQYGYTF
once TRBJ2-6 TRBV7-7 NA TGTGCTAGCAGCCCACACCCCGGACAAATTTCTGTCTCTGGGGCCAACGTCCTGACTTTC CASSPHPGQISVSGANVLTF
NA TRBJ1-1 TRBV6-2/TRBV6-3 NA TGTGCCAGCAGCCACTCGGCTAGGGGTTTCTTT CASSHSARGFF
NA TRBJ2-7 TRBV29-1 TRBD1 TGCAGCGTTACCCGGGACAGAGGCTACGAGCAGTACTTC CSVTRDRGYEQYF
NA TRBJ2-1 TRBV27 TRBD1 TGTGCCAGCACCGCGGGACAGGGTTTCGGTAGTGAGCAGTTCTTC CASTAGQGFGSEQFF
NA TRBJ1-4 TRBV28 TRBD1 TGTGCCATCGGACAGGCGTCGAATGAAAAACTGTTTTTT CAIGQASNEKLFF
NA TRBJ2-1 TRBV4-3 NA TGCGCCAGCAGCCAAGATTTAAGGCTAGCCCGACTGAATGAGCAGTTCTTC CASSQDLRLARLNEQFF
NA TRBJ1-1 TRBV4-1 NA TGCGCCAGCAGCCAAGTCTCGGGGGGCGGGAACGTTTTGAGCACTGAAGCTTTCTTT CASSQVSGGGNVLSTEAFF
NA TRBJ2-1 TRBV18 TRBD2 TGTGCCAGCTCACCAAGGGGACTAGCGGGCGACTACAATGAGCAGTTCTTC CASSPRGLAGDYNEQFF
once TRBJ2-2 TRBV6-5 TRBD2 TGTGCCAGCACTCGAGCGGGAGGTAGGGAGCTGTTTTTT CASTRAGGRELFF
NA TRBJ2-3 TRBV5-1 NA TGCGCCAGCAGCTTCCACGGGGAACGCACAGATACGCAGTATTTT CASSFHGERTDTQYF
NA TRBJ2-2 TRBV6-1 TRBD2 TGTGCCAGCAGTGAATACGGGACTAGCCGTACCGGGGAGCTGTTTTTT CASSEYGTSRTGELFF
NA TRBJ2-7 TRBV11-3 TRBD1 TGTGCCAGCAGCTTAGATCTAGGACAGGGAGGCGAGCAGTACTTC CASSLDLGQGGEQYF
NA TRBJ2-1 TRBV2 TRBD2 TGTGCCAGCAGAGGACTAGCGGGGGGACATGAGCAGTTCTTC CASRGLAGGHEQFF
NA TRBJ2-5 TRBV19 NA TGTGCCAGTAGTTTGGGGCGACAAGAGACCCAGTACTTC CASSLGRQETQYF
once TRBJ1-2 TRBV5-6 TRBD1 TGTGCCAGCAGACAGGACAGGGTACTAGGTGGCTACACCTTC CASRQDRVLGGYTF
few TRBJ2-7 TRBV4-2 TRBD2 TGTGCCAGCAGCCAAGATATTAGCGGGGGGCAAGCCTACGAGCAGTACTTC CASSQDISGGQAYEQYF
NA TRBJ2-5 TRBV2 NA TGTGCCAGCACGGCGCGGGATACGGAGACCCAGTACTTC CASTARDTETQYF
once TRBJ1-2 TRBV25-1 NA TGTGCCAGCAGTGGCCACAGGGCACCCTATGGCTACACCTTC CASSGHRAPYGYTF
NA TRBJ2-3 TRBV30 TRBD1 TGTGCCTGTAAGAACCGGGACAGGGTGGATACGCAGTATTTT CACKNRDRVDTQYF
NA TRBJ1-5 TRBV7-2 TRBD1 TGTGCCAGCAGCTCTCAGGGGGCCGATCAGCCCCAGCATTTT CASSSQGADQPQHF